Shown below are 2 T cell receptor beta chains from a single sample sequenced in a study of OX40 agonist ivuxolimab in advanced cancers. Measured with immunoSEQ multiplex PCR; TCRdb has only the in-frame clones, and not every one. The sample yields some 70,000 clones, less than 95% seen once. The sequencing used CD4+ or CD8+ T cells sorted from blood, collected in a trial of the OX40 agonist ivuxolimab. These receptors were collected from an adult with an advanced solid tumor such as melanoma, head and neck, liver or kidney cancer.

CDR3 nucleotides: TGTGCCAGCAGCAGAATCAGGACAGGGGGCGAATATAGCTATGGCTACACCTTC. Protein product: CASSRIRTGGEYSYGYTF. V gene TRBV5-6 combines with J gene TRBJ1-2, with 11 bases lining up with TRBD1. Germline V gives CDR1 SGHDT, CDR2 YYEEEE. The CDR3 length is 18 residues. The junction had 15 bases not matched to a gene; V was cut back by 4 bases and J by 4 bases.

CDR3 nucleotide sequence: TGTGCCAGCAGTGCTGGGTCAACGGATCAGCCCCAGCATTTT. Translating it yields CASSAGSTDQPQHF. The genes are TRBV2 and TRBJ1-5; unclear D gene. CDR1 is SNHLY, CDR2 FYNNEI, per germline. The length of the CDR3 is 14 residues. With 4 bases removed from V and 5 bases from J, the gap between germline ends came to 12 bases.